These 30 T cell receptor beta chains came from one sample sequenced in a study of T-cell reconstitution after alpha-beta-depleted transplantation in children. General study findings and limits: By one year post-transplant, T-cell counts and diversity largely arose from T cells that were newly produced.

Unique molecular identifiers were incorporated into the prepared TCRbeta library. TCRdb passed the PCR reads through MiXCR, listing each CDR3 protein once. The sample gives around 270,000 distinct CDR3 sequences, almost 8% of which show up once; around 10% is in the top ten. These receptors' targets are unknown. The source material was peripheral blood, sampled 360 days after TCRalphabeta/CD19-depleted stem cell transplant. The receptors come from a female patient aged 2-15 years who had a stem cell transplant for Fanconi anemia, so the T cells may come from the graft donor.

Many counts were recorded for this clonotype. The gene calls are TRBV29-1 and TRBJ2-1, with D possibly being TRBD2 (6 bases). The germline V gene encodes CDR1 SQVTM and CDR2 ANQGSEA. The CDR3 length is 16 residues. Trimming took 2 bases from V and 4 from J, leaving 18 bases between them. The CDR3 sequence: CSVEPSSDYPYNEQFF. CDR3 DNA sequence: TGCAGCGTTGAACCCTCTAGCGACTACCCGTACAATGAGCAGTTCTTC.

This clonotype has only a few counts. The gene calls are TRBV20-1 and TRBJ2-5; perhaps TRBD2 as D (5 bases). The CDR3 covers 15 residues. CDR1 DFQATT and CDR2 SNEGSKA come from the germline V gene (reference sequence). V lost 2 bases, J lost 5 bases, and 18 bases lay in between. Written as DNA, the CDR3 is TGCAGTGCTAGAAAAGACCCAGTGAGGGCGGAGACCCAGTACTTC. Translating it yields CSARKDPVRAETQYF.

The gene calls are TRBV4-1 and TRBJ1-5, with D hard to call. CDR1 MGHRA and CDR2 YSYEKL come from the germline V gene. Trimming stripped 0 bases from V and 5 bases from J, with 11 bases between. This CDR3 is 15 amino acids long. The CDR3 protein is CASSQEVTAHQPQHF. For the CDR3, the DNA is TGCGCCAGCAGCCAAGAAGTAACGGCGCATCAGCCCCAGCATTTT.

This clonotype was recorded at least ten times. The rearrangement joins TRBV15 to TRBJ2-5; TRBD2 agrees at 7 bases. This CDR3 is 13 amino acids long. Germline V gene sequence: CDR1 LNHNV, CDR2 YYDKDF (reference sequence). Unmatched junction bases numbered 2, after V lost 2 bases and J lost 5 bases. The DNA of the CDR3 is TGTGCCACCAGCAGACGACTAGCTGAGACCCAGTACTTC. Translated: CATSRRLAETQYF.

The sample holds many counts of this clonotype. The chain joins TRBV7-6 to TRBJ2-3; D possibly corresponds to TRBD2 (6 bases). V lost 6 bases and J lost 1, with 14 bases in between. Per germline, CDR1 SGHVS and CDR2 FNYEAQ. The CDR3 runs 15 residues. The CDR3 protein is CASRAWGEGTDTQYF. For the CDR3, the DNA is TGTGCCAGCAGGGCATGGGGGGAGGGCACAGATACGCAGTATTTT.

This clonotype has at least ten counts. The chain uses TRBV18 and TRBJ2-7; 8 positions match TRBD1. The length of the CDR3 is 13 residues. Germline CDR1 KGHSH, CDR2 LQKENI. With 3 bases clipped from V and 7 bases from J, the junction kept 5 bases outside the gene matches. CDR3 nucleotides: TGTGCCAGCTCACCTCCCGGGACAGGTGAGCAGTACGTC. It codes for CASSPPGTGEQYV.

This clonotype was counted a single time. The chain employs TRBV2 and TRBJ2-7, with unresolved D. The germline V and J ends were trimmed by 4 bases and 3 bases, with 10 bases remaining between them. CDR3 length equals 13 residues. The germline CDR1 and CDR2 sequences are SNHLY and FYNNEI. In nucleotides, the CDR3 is TGTGCCAGCAGTGTGTTTAATAACTACGAGCAGTACTTC. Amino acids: CASSVFNNYEQYF.

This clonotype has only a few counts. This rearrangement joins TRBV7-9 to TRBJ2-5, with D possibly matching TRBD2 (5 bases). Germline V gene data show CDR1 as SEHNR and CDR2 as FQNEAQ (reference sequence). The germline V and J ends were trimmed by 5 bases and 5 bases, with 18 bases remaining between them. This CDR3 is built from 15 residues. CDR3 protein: CASSPQVGWEETQYF. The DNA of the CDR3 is TGTGCCAGCAGCCCGCAGGTTGGGTGGGAGGAGACCCAGTACTTC.

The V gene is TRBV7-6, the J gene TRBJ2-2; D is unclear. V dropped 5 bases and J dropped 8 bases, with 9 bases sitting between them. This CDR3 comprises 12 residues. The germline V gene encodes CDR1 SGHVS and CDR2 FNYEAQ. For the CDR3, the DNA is TGTGCCAGCAGCGGAGAGAAGGGGGAGCTGTTTTTT. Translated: CASSGEKGELFF.

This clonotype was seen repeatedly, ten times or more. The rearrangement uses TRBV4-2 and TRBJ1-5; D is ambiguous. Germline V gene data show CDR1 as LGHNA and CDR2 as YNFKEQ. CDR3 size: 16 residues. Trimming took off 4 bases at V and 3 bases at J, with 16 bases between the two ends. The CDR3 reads CASSPLLGRTNQPQHF. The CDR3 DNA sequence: TGTGCCAGCAGCCCCCTCTTGGGCAGGACCAATCAGCCCCAGCATTTT.

CDR3 region: CSARDEGNQPQHF. CDR3 DNA: TGCAGTGCTAGAGATGAAGGGAATCAGCCCCAGCATTTT. The rearrangement joins TRBV20-1 to TRBJ1-5; D not resolved. The germline gives CDR1 DFQATT, CDR2 SNEGSKA (reference sequence). V lost 0 bases and J lost 4, with 7 bases in between. The CDR3 is 13 amino acids.

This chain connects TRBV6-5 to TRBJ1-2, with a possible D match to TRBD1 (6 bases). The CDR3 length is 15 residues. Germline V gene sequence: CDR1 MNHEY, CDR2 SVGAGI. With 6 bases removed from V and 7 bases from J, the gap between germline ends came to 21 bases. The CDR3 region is CASSLDEGGVGGYTF. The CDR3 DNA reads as TGTGCCAGCAGCCTGGATGAAGGGGGAGTTGGTGGCTACACCTTC.

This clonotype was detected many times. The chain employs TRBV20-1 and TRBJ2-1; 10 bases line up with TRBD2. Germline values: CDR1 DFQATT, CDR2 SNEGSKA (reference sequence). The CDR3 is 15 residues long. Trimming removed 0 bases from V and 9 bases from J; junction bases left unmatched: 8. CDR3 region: CSARDPLAGDVEQFF. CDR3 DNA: TGCAGTGCTAGAGATCCCCTAGCGGGAGATGTTGAGCAGTTCTTC.

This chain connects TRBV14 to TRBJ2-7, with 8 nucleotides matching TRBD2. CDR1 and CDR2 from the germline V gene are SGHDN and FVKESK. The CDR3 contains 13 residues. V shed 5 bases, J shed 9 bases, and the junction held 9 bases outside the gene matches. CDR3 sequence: CASSTRTSSGQYF. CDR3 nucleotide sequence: TGTGCCAGCAGCACCCGGACTAGCTCTGGGCAGTACTTC.

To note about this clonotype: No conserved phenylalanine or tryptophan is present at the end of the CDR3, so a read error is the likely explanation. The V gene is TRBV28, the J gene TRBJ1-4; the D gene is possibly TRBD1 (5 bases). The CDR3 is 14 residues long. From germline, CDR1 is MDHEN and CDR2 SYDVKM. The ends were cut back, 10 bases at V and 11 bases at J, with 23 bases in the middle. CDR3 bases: TGTGCCATGGGCTCCGGGACCCTCTGGGAGAAACTGTTTTGT. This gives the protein CAMGSGTLWEKLFC.

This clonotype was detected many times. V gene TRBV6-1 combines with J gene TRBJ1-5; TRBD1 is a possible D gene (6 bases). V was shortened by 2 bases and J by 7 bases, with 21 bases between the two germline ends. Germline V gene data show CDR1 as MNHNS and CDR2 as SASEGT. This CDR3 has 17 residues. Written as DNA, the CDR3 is TGTGCCAGCAGTGAATGGGGGGCGCTTCTTCCATCACAGCCCCAGCATTTT. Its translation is CASSEWGALLPSQPQHF.

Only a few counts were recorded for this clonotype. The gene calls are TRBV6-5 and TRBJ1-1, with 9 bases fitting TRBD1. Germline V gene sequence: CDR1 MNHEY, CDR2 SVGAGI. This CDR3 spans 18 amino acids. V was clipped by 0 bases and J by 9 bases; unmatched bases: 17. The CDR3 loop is CASSYSMGLAGQGQQAFF. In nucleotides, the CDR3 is TGTGCCAGCAGTTACTCGATGGGACTGGCGGGACAGGGACAGCAAGCTTTCTTT.

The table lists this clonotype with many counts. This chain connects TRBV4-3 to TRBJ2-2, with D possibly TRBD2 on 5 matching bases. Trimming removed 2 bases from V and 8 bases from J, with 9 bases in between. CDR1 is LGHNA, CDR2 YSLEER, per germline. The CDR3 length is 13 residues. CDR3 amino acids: CASSQLASGELFF. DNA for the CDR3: TGCGCCAGCAGCCAACTAGCATCTGGGGAGCTGTTTTTT.

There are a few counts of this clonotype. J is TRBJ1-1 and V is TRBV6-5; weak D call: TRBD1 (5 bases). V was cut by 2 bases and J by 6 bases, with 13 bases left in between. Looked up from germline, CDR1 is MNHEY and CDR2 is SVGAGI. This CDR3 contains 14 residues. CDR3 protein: CASSYPAGVAEAFF. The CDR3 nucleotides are TGTGCCAGCAGTTACCCCGCGGGGGTCGCTGAAGCTTTCTTT.

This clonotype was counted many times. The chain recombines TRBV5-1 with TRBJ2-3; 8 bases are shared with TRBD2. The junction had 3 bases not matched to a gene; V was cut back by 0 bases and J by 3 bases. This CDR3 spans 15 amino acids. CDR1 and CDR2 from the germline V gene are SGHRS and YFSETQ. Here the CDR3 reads CASSLASGGTDTQYF. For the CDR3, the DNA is TGCGCCAGCAGCTTGGCCAGCGGGGGAACAGATACGCAGTATTTT.

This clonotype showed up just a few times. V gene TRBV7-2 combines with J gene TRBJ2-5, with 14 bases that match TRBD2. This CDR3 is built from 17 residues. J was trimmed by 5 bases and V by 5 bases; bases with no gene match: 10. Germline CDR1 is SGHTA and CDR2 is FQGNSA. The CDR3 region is CASSHGLAGGRGETQYF. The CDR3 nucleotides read TGTGCCAGCAGCCATGGACTAGCGGGGGGAAGAGGGGAGACCCAGTACTTC.

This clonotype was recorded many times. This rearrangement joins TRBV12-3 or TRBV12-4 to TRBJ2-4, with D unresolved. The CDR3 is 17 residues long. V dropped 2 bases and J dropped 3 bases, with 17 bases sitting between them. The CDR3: CASSLYLGPTDKNIQYF. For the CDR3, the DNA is TGTGCCAGCAGTTTATATTTGGGTCCGACGGACAAAAACATTCAGTACTTC.

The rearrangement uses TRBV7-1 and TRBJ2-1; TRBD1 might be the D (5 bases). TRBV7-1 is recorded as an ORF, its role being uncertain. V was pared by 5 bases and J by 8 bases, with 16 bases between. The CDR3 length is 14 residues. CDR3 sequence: CASSPGLLCYEQFF. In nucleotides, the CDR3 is TGTGCCAGCAGCCCAGGGCTTCTCTGCTATGAGCAGTTCTTC.

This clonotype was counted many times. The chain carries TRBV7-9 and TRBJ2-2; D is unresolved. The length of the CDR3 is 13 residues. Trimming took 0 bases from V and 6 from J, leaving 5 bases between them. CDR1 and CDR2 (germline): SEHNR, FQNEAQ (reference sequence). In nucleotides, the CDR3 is TGTGCCAGCAGCTTAGCCCCACCCGGGGAGCTGTTTTTT. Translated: CASSLAPPGELFF.

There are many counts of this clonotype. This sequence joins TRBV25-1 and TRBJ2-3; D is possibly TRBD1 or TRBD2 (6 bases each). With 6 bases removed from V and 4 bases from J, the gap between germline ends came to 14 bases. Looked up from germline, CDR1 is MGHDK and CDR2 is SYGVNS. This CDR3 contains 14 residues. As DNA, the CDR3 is TGTGCCAGCAGCCGGGGGCCAGGCGCAGATACGCAGTATTTT. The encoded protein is CASSRGPGADTQYF.

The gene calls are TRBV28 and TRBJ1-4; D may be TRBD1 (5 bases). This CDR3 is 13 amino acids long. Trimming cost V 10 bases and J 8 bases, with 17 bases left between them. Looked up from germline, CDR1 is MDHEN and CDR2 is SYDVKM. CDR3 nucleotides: TGTGCCACCTTAAGGGACGTGCGGGAAAAACTGTTTTTT. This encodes CATLRDVREKLFF.

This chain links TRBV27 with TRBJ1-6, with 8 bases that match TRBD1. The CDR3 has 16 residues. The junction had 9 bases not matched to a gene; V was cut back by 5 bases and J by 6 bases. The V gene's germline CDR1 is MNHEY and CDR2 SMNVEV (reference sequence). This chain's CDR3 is CASSPSPTGVNSPLHF. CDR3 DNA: TGTGCCAGCAGTCCAAGCCCGACAGGGGTTAATTCACCCCTCCACTTT.

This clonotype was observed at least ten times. CDR3 sequence: CASSSSPSQAFF. The CDR3 DNA reads TGTGCCAGCAGTTCCTCCCCATCCCAAGCTTTCTTT. The genes are TRBV28 and TRBJ1-1; no definite D call. Deletions cut 4 bases from V and 9 bases from J, with 12 bases between. The CDR3 consists of 12 residues. CDR1 is MDHEN, CDR2 SYDVKM, per germline.

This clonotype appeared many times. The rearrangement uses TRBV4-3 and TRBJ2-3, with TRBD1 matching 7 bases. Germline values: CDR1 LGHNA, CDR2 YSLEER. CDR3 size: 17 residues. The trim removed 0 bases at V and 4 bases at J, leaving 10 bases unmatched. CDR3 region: CASSQDFLRQGADTQYF. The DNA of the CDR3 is TGCGCCAGCAGCCAAGATTTTTTGCGGCAGGGGGCAGATACGCAGTATTTT.

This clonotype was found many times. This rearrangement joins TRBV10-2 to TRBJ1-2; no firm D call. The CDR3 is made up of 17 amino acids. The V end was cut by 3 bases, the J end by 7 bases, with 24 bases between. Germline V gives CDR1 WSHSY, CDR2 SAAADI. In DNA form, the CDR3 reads TGCGCCAGCAGTGAACTTGGTGTCGGAGGCCCTCGGGGTGGCTACACCTTC. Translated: CASSELGVGGPRGGYTF.